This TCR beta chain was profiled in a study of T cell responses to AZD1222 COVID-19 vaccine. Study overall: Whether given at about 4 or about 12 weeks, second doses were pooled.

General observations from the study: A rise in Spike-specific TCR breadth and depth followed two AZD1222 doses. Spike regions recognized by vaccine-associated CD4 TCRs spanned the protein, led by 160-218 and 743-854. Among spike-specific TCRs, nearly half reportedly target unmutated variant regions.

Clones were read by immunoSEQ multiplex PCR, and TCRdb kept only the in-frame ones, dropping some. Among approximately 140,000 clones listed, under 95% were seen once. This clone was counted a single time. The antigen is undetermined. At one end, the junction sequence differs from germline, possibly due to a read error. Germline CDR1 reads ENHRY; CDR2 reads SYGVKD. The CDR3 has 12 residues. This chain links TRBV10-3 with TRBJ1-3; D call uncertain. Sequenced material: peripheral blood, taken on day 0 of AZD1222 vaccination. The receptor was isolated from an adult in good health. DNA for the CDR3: TGTGCCATCAGTGCGGACGCACGGTTCGAGGATTTT. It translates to CAISADARFEDF.